The clone carrying this TCR beta chain was seen a handful of times. With 60 Vbeta and 13 Jbeta primers, the PCR was carried out. Here immunoSEQ multiplex PCR was the method, and the copy in TCRdb shows in-frame clones only, minus some. Among 65,000 to 85,000 clones, 70% to 80% were seen once, and the ten largest hold around 3%. This entry belongs to a study of cytomegalovirus exposure and HLA in healthy donors. Deletions cut 6 bases from V and 2 bases from J, with 11 bases between. The CDR3 length is 13 residues. Looked up from germline, CDR1 is LGHNT and CDR2 is FRNRAP. This chain joins TRBV12-5 and TRBJ2-7; D is ambiguous. The source is a man between 50 and 59 years old in good health and CMV-seropositive. Sequences were obtained from PBMCs. The CDR3 nucleotides read TGTGCTAGTGGGTCCCGAGAGGCCTACGAGCAGTACTTC. As protein: CASGSREAYEQYF.